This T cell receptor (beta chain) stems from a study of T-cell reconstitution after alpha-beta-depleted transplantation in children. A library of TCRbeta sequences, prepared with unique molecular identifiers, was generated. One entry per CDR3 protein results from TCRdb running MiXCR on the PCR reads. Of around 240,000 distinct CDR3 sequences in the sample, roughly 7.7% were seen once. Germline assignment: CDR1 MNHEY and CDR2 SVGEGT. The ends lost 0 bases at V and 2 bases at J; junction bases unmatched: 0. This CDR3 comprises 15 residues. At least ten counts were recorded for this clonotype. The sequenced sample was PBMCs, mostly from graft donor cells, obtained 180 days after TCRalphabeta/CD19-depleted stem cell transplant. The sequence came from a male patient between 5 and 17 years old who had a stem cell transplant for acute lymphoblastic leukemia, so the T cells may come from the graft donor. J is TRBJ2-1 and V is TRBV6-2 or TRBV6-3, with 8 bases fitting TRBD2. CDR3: CASSYSAGAYNEQFF. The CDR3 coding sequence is TGTGCCAGCAGTTACTCAGCGGGGGCCTACAATGAGCAGTTCTTC.